The 19 T cell receptor beta chains presented below share a single source sample, sequenced in a study of blood T cell repertoires in COVID-19. Only in-frame clones appear in the TCRdb table, and some are missing; sequencing was by immunoSEQ multiplex PCR. The data show over 100,000 clones, 85% to 90% seen once. The sequenced material came from peripheral blood. The receptors were gathered from a man aged 55 to 70 with COVID-19, enrolled during active disease.

This chain links TRBV7-9 with TRBJ2-7; D possibly corresponds to TRBD1 (6 bases). With 2 bases removed from V and 3 bases from J, the gap between germline ends came to 8 bases. Germline-derived CDR1 and CDR2 are SEHNR and FQNEAQ (reference sequence). The CDR3 runs 13 residues. Here the CDR3 reads CASSLQGIYEQYF. In DNA form, the CDR3 reads TGTGCCAGCAGCTTACAGGGGATCTACGAGCAGTACTTC.

The chain joins TRBV6-2 or TRBV6-3 to TRBJ1-1; unclear D gene. Germline V gene lookup returns CDR1 MNHEY and CDR2 SVGEGT. Deletions cut 5 bases from V and 5 bases from J, with 12 bases between. The CDR3 covers 13 residues. The CDR3 DNA is TGTGCCAGCAGTGTGACGCCGGGGACTGAAGCTTTCTTT. As protein: CASSVTPGTEAFF.

This CDR3 is CASSYAPTSGVYQETQYF. CDR3 sequence (DNA): TGTGCCAGCAGTTACGCCCCCACTAGCGGGGTGTACCAAGAGACCCAGTACTTC. This chain joins TRBV6-2 or TRBV6-3 and TRBJ2-5; 10 nucleotides match TRBD2. After removal of 2 bases from V and 0 bases from J, the junction contained 9 bases not matched to a gene. CDR3 length equals 18 residues. Germline-derived CDR1 and CDR2 are MNHEY and SVGEGT.

This sequence joins TRBV5-5 and TRBJ2-7; D perhaps matches TRBD1 (5 bases). The length of the CDR3 is 16 residues. Germline CDR1 reads SGHKS; CDR2 reads YYEKEE (reference sequence). With 0 bases removed from V and 0 bases from J, the gap between germline ends came to 13 bases. In DNA form, the CDR3 reads TGTGCCAGCAGCTTGGAACAGGTCACCCTCTCCTACGAGCAGTACTTC. The encoded protein is CASSLEQVTLSYEQYF.

The table lists this clone with a count of one. The chain joins TRBV30 to TRBJ1-4; 7 bases align to TRBD1. The V gene end was trimmed by 5 bases and the J gene end by 3 bases; junction bases not matched to a gene: 9. The CDR3 length is 15 residues. The germline gives CDR1 GTSNPN, CDR2 SVGIG (reference sequence). CDR3 residues: CAWALRTGANEKLFF. DNA of the CDR3: TGTGCCTGGGCCCTCCGGACAGGAGCTAATGAAAAACTGTTTTTT.

This sequence joins TRBV12-5 and TRBJ2-7, with a tentative D call TRBD2 (6 bases). Trimming removed 2 bases from V and 5 bases from J, with 13 bases in between. Per the germline V gene, CDR1 is LGHNT and CDR2 is FRNRAP. There are 14 residues in the CDR3. The CDR3 DNA follows: TGTGCTAGTGGTTTGCGGGGGATCGCGGACGAGCAGTACTTC. Its translation is CASGLRGIADEQYF.

J is TRBJ1-2 and V is TRBV2; D might be TRBD1 (6 bases). The CDR3 is 14 residues long. Germline V CDR1 and CDR2: SNHLY, FYNNEI. V was shortened by 7 bases and J by 7 bases, with 19 bases between the two germline ends. DNA of the CDR3: TGTGCCAGCACCTGGGACAATTCGAAGGGTGGCTACACCTTC. Its protein is CASTWDNSKGGYTF.

The CDR3 coding sequence is TGTGCCAGTAGCACCTGGGGGGGCCTCACAGATACGCAGTATTTT. Protein: CASSTWGGLTDTQYF. The V gene is TRBV19, the J gene TRBJ2-3; TRBD2 is a possible D gene (7 bases). Per germline, CDR1 LNHDA and CDR2 SQIVND (reference sequence). This CDR3 spans 15 amino acids. Trimming removed 6 bases from V and 2 bases from J, with 15 bases in between.

This chain uses TRBV15 with TRBJ2-1; perhaps TRBD1 as D (5 bases). The CDR3 covers 16 residues. Trimming took 8 bases from V and 1 from J, leaving 18 bases between them. The germline gives CDR1 LNHNV, CDR2 YYDKDF (reference sequence). The CDR3: CATGYSWGPSYNEQFF. The DNA for the CDR3 is TGTGCCACCGGCTACTCTTGGGGCCCTTCCTACAATGAGCAGTTCTTC.

This clone was seen a handful of times. J is TRBJ2-3 and V is TRBV4-3; D perhaps matches TRBD2 (6 bases). Germline CDR1 is LGHNA and CDR2 is YSLEER. The CDR3 is made up of 17 amino acids. V dropped 3 bases and J dropped 3 bases, with 19 bases sitting between them. The CDR3 DNA reads as TGCGCCAGCAGCCAGGGACTTATTGAGGGGCCGACAGATACGCAGTATTTT. Its translation is CASSQGLIEGPTDTQYF.

The rearrangement links TRBV5-4 to TRBJ2-2; D remains ambiguous. V was shortened by 0 bases and J by 0 bases, with 6 bases between the two germline ends. Germline V gene sequence: CDR1 SGHNT, CDR2 YYREEE (reference sequence). The CDR3 extends over 15 amino acids. The CDR3 DNA reads TGTGCCAGCAGCTTGGGTCTAGCGAACACCGGGGAGCTGTTTTTT. Residues: CASSLGLANTGELFF.

This rearrangement joins TRBV6-5 to TRBJ1-2; 9 nucleotides line up with TRBD1. This CDR3 is 14 amino acids long. Germline CDR1 reads MNHEY; CDR2 reads SVGAGI. The ends lost 5 bases at V and 7 bases at J; junction bases unmatched: 8. The CDR3 DNA reads as TGTGCCAGCAGTCCCGGGGACAGGGCGGCTGGCTACACCTTC. This sequence encodes CASSPGDRAAGYTF.

J is TRBJ1-3 and V is TRBV10-3; 7 nucleotides agree with TRBD1. The J segment lost 2 bases and the V segment lost 3 bases, leaving 7 bases of the junction unmatched. Germline-derived CDR1 and CDR2 are ENHRY and SYGVKD. The CDR3 has 16 residues. The CDR3 nucleotides are TGTGCCATCAGTGAAGGGATTACAGGGGCTGGAAACACCATATATTTT. Residues: CAISEGITGAGNTIYF.

The chain combines TRBV7-2 with TRBJ1-1; D is unclear. This CDR3 spans 11 amino acids. Germline V CDR1 and CDR2: SGHTA, FQGNSA. The ends were cut back, 1 base at V and 11 bases at J, with 8 bases in the middle. In DNA, the CDR3 is TGTGCCAGCAGCTTAGTAGTAGCGGCTTTCTTT. Translating gives CASSLVVAAFF. Full variable domain (outside the CDR3, taken from reference TRBV7-2 and TRBJ1-1): GAGVSQSPSNKVTEKGKDVELRCDPISGHTALYWYRQSLGQGLEFLIYFQGNSAPDKSGLPSDRFSAERTGGSVSTLTIQRTQQEDSAVYLCASSLVVAAFFGQGTRLTVV.

The chain links TRBV9 to TRBJ2-2; 8 bases are shared with TRBD2. Germline assignment: CDR1 SGDLS and CDR2 YYNGEE. The length of the CDR3 is 16 residues. V gave up 1 base and J gave up 4 bases; unmatched junction bases: 6. The CDR3 reads CASSVRGGRSTGELFF. The CDR3, as DNA: TGTGCCAGCAGCGTACGCGGGGGGCGTAGCACCGGGGAGCTGTTTTTT.

V and J are TRBV19 and TRBJ2-7; tentative D call: TRBD1 (5 bases). V was trimmed by 5 bases and J by 1 base, leaving 12 bases between them. Germline lookup yields CDR1 LNHDA and CDR2 SQIVND (reference sequence). CDR3 size: 14 residues. The DNA of the CDR3 is TGTGCCAGTAGTTCCGGGTACAGGTCCTACGAGCAGTACTTC. Translated: CASSSGYRSYEQYF.

This chain uses TRBV2 with TRBJ1-6; the D is unclear. The germline V gene has CDR1 SNHLY and CDR2 FYNNEI. V was trimmed by 7 bases and J by 4 bases, leaving 14 bases between them. The CDR3 totals 15 residues. CDR3 sequence: CASNQEALYNSPLHF. The DNA for the CDR3 is TGTGCCAGCAACCAAGAGGCACTTTATAATTCACCCCTCCACTTT.

V usage is TRBV7-2 and J usage is TRBJ2-2; 7 nucleotides agree with TRBD2. This CDR3 region has 15 residues. With V trimmed by 5 bases and J by 4 bases, 7 bases remained unmatched. Looked up from germline, CDR1 is SGHTA and CDR2 is FQGNSA. Written as DNA, the CDR3 is TGTGCCAGCAGCCGCTCTTCGGGGGGCACCGGGGAGCTGTTTTTT. Amino acids: CASSRSSGGTGELFF.

The chain joins TRBV19 to TRBJ1-2, with 9 bases fitting TRBD1. The CDR3 contains 13 residues. V shed 9 bases and J 7 bases; nucleotides not matched to a gene: 9. Germline CDR1 and CDR2: LNHDA and SQIVND (reference sequence). The CDR3 region is CASTRQGEPGYTF. CDR3 nucleotide sequence: TGTGCCAGCACCCGACAGGGGGAGCCTGGCTACACCTTC. The full variable domain, completed using reference TRBV19 and TRBJ1-2, is DGGITQSPKYLFRKEGQNVTLSCEQNLNHDAMYWYRQDPGQGLRLIYYSQIVNDFQKGDIAEGYSVSREKKESFPLTVTSAQKNPTAFYLCASTRQGEPGYTFGSGTRLTVV.